This T cell receptor (beta chain) was sequenced during a study of T cells in Graves' hyperthyroidism and ophthalmopathy. The CDR3 regions of TCR beta were amplified from RNA transcripts. Carried out on the TCR CDR3, a first-round RT-PCR used the HTBI primer set. TCRdb re-derived calls from the multiplex PCR reads in MiXCR, one entry per CDR3 protein. The sample contains about 600,000 distinct CDR3 sequences, approximately 15% of which appear only once. The CDR3 is made up of 15 amino acids. The germline V gene has CDR1 SGHAT and CDR2 FQDESV (reference sequence). V lost 3 bases to trimming and J lost 4 bases; unmatched junction nucleotides: 6. This clonotype has a count of ten or more.

Sequenced input: blood. The V call is TRBV11-1, the J call TRBJ1-1; 9 bases are a match to TRBD1. This sequence was found in a woman younger than 35 with Graves' ophthalmopathy. CDR3 in DNA: TGTGCCAGCAGCTTGCGACAGGGGGTGGTCACTGAAGCTTTCTTT. Translation gives CASSLRQGVVTEAFF. The complete variable domain, with remaining parts taken from reference TRBV11-1 and TRBJ1-1, reads EAEVAQSPRYKITEKSQAVAFWCDPISGHATLYWYRQILGQGPELLVQFQDESVVDDSQLPKDRFSAERLKGVDSTLKIQPAELGDSAMYLCASSLRQGVVTEAFFGQGTRLTVV.